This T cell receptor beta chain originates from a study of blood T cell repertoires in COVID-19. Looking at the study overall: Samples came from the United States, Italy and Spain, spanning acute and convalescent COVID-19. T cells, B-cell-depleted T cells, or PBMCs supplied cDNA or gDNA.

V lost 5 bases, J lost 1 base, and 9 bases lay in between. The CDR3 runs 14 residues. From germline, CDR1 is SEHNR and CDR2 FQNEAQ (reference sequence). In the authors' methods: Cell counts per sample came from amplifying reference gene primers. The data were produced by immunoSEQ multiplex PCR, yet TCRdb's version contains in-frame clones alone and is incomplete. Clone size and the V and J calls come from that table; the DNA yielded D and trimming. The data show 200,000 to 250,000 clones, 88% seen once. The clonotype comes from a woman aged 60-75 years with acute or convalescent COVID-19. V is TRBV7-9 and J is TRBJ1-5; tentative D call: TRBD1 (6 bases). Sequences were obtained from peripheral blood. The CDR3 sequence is CASSRRGSNQPQHF. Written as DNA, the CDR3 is TGTGCCAGCAGCCGCAGGGGAAGCAATCAGCCCCAGCATTTT.